The 29 T cell receptor beta chains below all came from one sample that was sequenced in a study of lung T cells in sarcoidosis with Löfgren's syndrome. TCRdb re-analysed the reads in MiXCR, keeping a single row per CDR3 protein. In the table there are 60,000 or so distinct CDR3 sequences, less than 25% of which are singletons. Material for sequencing was CD4+ T cells from PBMCs. The receptors originated from a human donor with sarcoidosis (Löfgren's syndrome or another form), or a control subject (not recorded which).

The table lists this clonotype with many counts. The chain has TRBV20-1 and TRBJ1-2; 8 bases map to TRBD1. Germline CDR1 DFQATT, CDR2 SNEGSKA (reference sequence). The CDR3 loop spans 14 amino acids. With V trimmed by 3 bases and J by 6 bases, 9 bases remained unmatched. In DNA form, the CDR3 reads TGCAGTGCTAGGCGCCAGGGGGCGATTGATGGCTACACCTTC. It specifies CSARRQGAIDGYTF.

Comments on this clonotype: Just one base apart from a much larger clone, this may be a read error. The chain joins TRBV7-2 to TRBJ2-1, with 8 bases fitting TRBD2. This CDR3 comprises 17 residues. The V and J ends lost 2 bases and 12 bases, in that order; junction bases with no gene match: 18. Germline V gene sequence: CDR1 SGHTA, CDR2 FQGNSA. The CDR3 nucleotides read TGTGCCAGCAGCTTATTGGGCGGACTAGCCGGGCCCCGTGGGCAGTTCTTC. It codes for CASSLLGGLAGPRGQFF.

This clonotype has just one count. A much larger clone differs by one base, so this may be a read error. This chain uses TRBV6-9 with TRBJ2-7, with 10 bases matching TRBD2. This CDR3 spans 15 amino acids. Germline lookup yields CDR1 MNHGY and CDR2 SVAAGI. In DNA, the CDR3 is TGTGCCGGCAGTTATTTTAGGACTAGCGGCTACGAGCAGTACTTC. Encoded protein: CAGSYFRTSGYEQYF.

In regard to this clonotype: A read error may be the cause here, since a much bigger clone is one base away. This sequence joins TRBV20-1 and TRBJ2-3, with a weak D call TRBD2 (6 bases). Trimming stripped 6 bases from V and 1 base from J, with 11 bases between. The CDR3 consists of 13 residues. CDR1 is DFQATT and CDR2 is SNEGSKA in the germline V gene (reference sequence). This CDR3 reads CSAGTGGTDTQYF. CDR3 coding DNA: TGCAGTGCCGGGACTGGCGGCACAGATACGCAGTATTTT.

The chain carries TRBV5-6 and TRBJ2-7; D gene uncertain. Germline V gives CDR1 SGHDT, CDR2 YYEEEE. Between the trimmed V and J ends, which lost 1 base and 1 base, there was a span of 3 bases. The CDR3 is made up of 12 amino acids. CDR3: CASSLTSYEQYF. DNA for the CDR3: TGTGCCAGCAGCTTGACATCCTACGAGCAGTACTTC.

This clonotype was recorded at least ten times. The J gene is TRBJ2-3, the V gene TRBV20-1, with D tentatively TRBD1 (6 bases). The CDR3 contains 15 residues. Germline loops: CDR1 DFQATT, CDR2 SNEGSKA (reference sequence). V lost 1 base and J lost 3, with 14 bases in between. Here the CDR3 reads CSARGGDRRTDTQYF. As DNA, the CDR3 is TGCAGTGCTAGAGGTGGTGACAGGCGTACAGATACGCAGTATTTT.

This clonotype was counted at least ten times. This chain joins TRBV28 and TRBJ2-1; D perhaps matches TRBD2 (5 bases). From germline, CDR1 is MDHEN and CDR2 SYDVKM. The CDR3 has 15 residues. Trimming took 4 bases from V and 8 from J, leaving 18 bases between them. The CDR3 here is CASSSPGRVNDEQFF. The CDR3 nucleotides are TGTGCCAGCAGTTCCCCCGGGCGGGTGAACGATGAGCAGTTCTTC.

In this sample, this clonotype turned up many times. J is TRBJ2-5 and V is TRBV15; 11 bases fit TRBD2. The V gene end was trimmed by 0 bases and the J gene end by 1 base; junction bases not matched to a gene: 7. Germline loops: CDR1 LNHNV, CDR2 YYDKDF (reference sequence). This CDR3 is 18 amino acids long. The CDR3 sequence is CATSREGASGGSQETQYF. The CDR3 DNA reads as TGTGCCACCAGCAGAGAGGGGGCTAGCGGGGGGTCCCAAGAGACCCAGTACTTC.

In regard to this clonotype: This may come from a read error, since a much larger clone is one base off. The chain has TRBV7-2 and TRBJ2-1; 13 nucleotides match TRBD2. CDR3 size: 17 residues. The germline V gene encodes CDR1 SGHTA and CDR2 FQGNSA. J was trimmed by 8 bases and V by 4 bases; bases with no gene match: 11. For the CDR3, the DNA is TGTGCCAGCAGCTCCTCCGGACTAGCGGGAGTGGGTCATGAGCAGTTCTTC. This gives the protein CASSSSGLAGVGHEQFF. The full variable domain, with the rest looked up from reference TRBV7-2 and TRBJ2-1, is GAGVSQSPSNKVTEKGKDVELRCDPISGHTALYWYRQSLGQGLEFLIYFQGNSAPDKSGLPSDRFSAERTGGSVSTLTIQRTQQEDSAVYLCASSSSGLAGVGHEQFFGPGTRLTVL.

This clonotype was counted many times. This chain connects TRBV6-2 or TRBV6-3 to TRBJ2-3; D is perhaps TRBD1 or TRBD2 (5 bases each). The CDR3 spans 15 residues. The V gene lost 4 bases and the J gene lost 4 bases, with 15 bases spanning the gap. Germline V gene sequence: CDR1 MNHEY, CDR2 SVGEGT. As DNA, the CDR3 is TGTGCCAGCAGTTCCTGGGATGGGGGAGCAGATACGCAGTATTTT. Amino acids: CASSSWDGGADTQYF.

At least ten counts were recorded for this clonotype. The V and J genes are TRBV10-3 and TRBJ1-1; D is unresolved. CDR3 length equals 14 residues. Trimming pared 2 bases from V and 3 bases from J, leaving 10 bases between. CDR1 and CDR2 from the germline V gene are ENHRY and SYGVKD. The CDR3 coding sequence is TGTGCCATCAGTGAGGGACGGGAGTACACTGAAGCTTTCTTT. It encodes CAISEGREYTEAFF.

This clonotype was picked up many times. The rearrangement uses TRBV28 and TRBJ2-1; D possibly matches TRBD1 or TRBD2 (5 bases each). Germline lookup yields CDR1 MDHEN and CDR2 SYDVKM. The CDR3 sequence is 15 residues long. V was trimmed by 7 bases and J by 2 bases, leaving 15 bases between them. The CDR3 sequence is CASTSGPSTYNEQFF. CDR3 coding DNA: TGTGCCAGCACCTCGGGGCCGAGCACCTACAATGAGCAGTTCTTC.

Ten or more counts support this clonotype. This rearrangement joins TRBV20-1 to TRBJ2-3; TRBD2 matches 8 bases. The J segment lost 0 bases and the V segment lost 3 bases, leaving 5 bases of the junction unmatched. The CDR3 is 15 residues long. CDR1 DFQATT and CDR2 SNEGSKA come from the germline V gene (reference sequence). The CDR3 protein is CSARGPSGSTDTQYF. As DNA, the CDR3 is TGCAGTGCTAGGGGTCCTAGCGGGAGCACAGATACGCAGTATTTT.

V usage is TRBV7-8 and J usage is TRBJ1-4; D is unresolved. Deletions cut 1 base from V and 5 bases from J, with 8 bases between. Germline CDR1 reads SGHVS; CDR2 reads FQNEAQ. CDR3 size: 14 residues. The CDR3 DNA is TGTGCCAGCAGCTTAGAGTCGGGGAATGAAAAACTGTTTTTT. Translating gives CASSLESGNEKLFF.

This clonotype appeared many times. This chain uses TRBV28 with TRBJ1-5; a weak D match, TRBD1 (6 bases). The CDR3 sequence is 14 residues long. V was pared by 8 bases and J by 5 bases, with 16 bases between. Germline V gene data show CDR1 as MDHEN and CDR2 as SYDVKM. The CDR3 coding sequence is TGTGCCAGCGGTCCCCGGACAGACTATCAGCCCCAGCATTTT. Translated, it gives CASGPRTDYQPQHF.

In its sample, this clonotype was seen many times. The CDR3 DNA follows: TGCAGTGCTACAACAGGGGGCGCCGGCACAGATACGCAGTATTTT. This encodes CSATTGGAGTDTQYF. The V gene is TRBV20-1, the J gene TRBJ2-3, with TRBD1 matching over 9 bases. V lost 4 bases, J lost 1 base, and 6 bases stayed unmatched. CDR3 size: 15 residues. CDR1 is DFQATT, CDR2 SNEGSKA, per germline (reference sequence).

About this clonotype: A much bigger clone sits one base away, suggesting this may be a read error. This is likely a read error, given that the CDR3 carries no conserved phenylalanine or tryptophan at its end. This chain joins TRBV11-2 and TRBJ1-1; 8 bases agree with TRBD1. Looked up from germline, CDR1 is SGHAT and CDR2 is FQNNGV. Trimming took 6 bases from V and 7 from J; bases not matched to a gene: 7. The CDR3 runs 13 residues. The DNA of the CDR3 is TGTGCCAGCAGGAATGCAGGGGGCAATGAAGCTTTCTCT. Translating gives CASRNAGGNEAFS.

The J gene is TRBJ2-2, the V gene TRBV29-1; the match to TRBD2 covers 9 bases. Germline V CDR1 and CDR2: SQVTM, ANQGSEA. Unmatched junction bases numbered 11, after V lost 6 bases and J lost 0 bases. The length of the CDR3 is 17 residues. This chain's CDR3 is CSVAGKIAGANTGELFF. Written as DNA, the CDR3 is TGCAGCGTCGCCGGGAAAATAGCGGGAGCGAACACCGGGGAGCTGTTTTTT.

To note about this clonotype: This sequence may be a read error, since a much larger clone differs from it by one base. This rearrangement joins TRBV18 to TRBJ2-1; 8 nucleotides agree with TRBD1. Germline V gene sequence: CDR1 KGHSH, CDR2 LQKENI. This CDR3 comprises 16 residues. In DNA form, the CDR3 reads TGTGCCAGCTCACCATCCGGACAGGGTATAGCCAATGAGCGGTTCTTC. As protein: CASSPSGQGIANERFF. Combining the CDR3 with reference TRBV18 and TRBJ2-1 gives the whole variable domain NAGVMQNPRHLVRRRGQEARLRCSPMKGHSHVYWYRQLPEEGLKFMVYLQKENIIDESGMPKERFSAEFPKEGPSILRIQQVVRGDSAAYFCASSPSGQGIANERFFGPGTRLTVL.

Comments on this clonotype: A much larger clone lies one base from this, so it may be a read error. The rearrangement links TRBV11-2 to TRBJ2-3; D is unclear. The CDR3 has 14 amino acids. The V and J ends lost 2 bases and 3 bases respectively, with 9 bases between them. CDR1 SGHAT and CDR2 FQNNGV come from the germline V gene. CDR3 sequence: CASSLTQRTDTQYF. As DNA, the CDR3 is TGTGCCAGCAGCTTAACGCAGAGGACAGATACGCAGTATTTT.

Remarks on this clonotype: Given a much more abundant clone one base away, this may be a read error. J is TRBJ2-1 and V is TRBV11-2; D is perhaps TRBD2 (6 bases). CDR3 length equals 12 residues. Germline V lookup: CDR1 SGHAT, CDR2 FQNNGV. The chain's CDR3 is CASSLEGTGLIF. CDR3 coding DNA: TGTGCCAGCAGCTTAGAGGGGACTGGACTGATCTTC.

This clonotype was picked up one time. A read error may explain this, as a much larger clone is one base away. The chain couples TRBV20-1 to TRBJ1-3; 7 bases are a match to TRBD1. Germline CDR1 is DFQATT and CDR2 is SNEGSKA (reference sequence). This CDR3 has 12 residues. V gave up 6 bases and J gave up 5 bases; unmatched junction bases: 4. CDR3 DNA: TGCAGTGCCGTGGGACAGAGAAACACCATATATTTT. Amino acid sequence: CSAVGQRNTIYF.

This clonotype showed up just a few times. V usage is TRBV3-1 and J usage is TRBJ1-1, with D possibly being TRBD1 (5 bases). The CDR3 is 14 amino acids. The V gene lost 2 bases and the J gene lost 1 base, with 8 bases spanning the gap. Germline CDR1 and CDR2: LGHDT and YNNKEL (reference sequence). CDR3 in DNA: TGTGCCAGCAGCCAATCGGACAAGAACACTGAAGCTTTCTTT. Amino acids: CASSQSDKNTEAFF. Full variable domain (outside the CDR3, taken from reference TRBV3-1 and TRBJ1-1): DTAVSQTPKYLVTQMGNDKSIKCEQNLGHDTMYWYKQDSKKFLKIMFSYNNKELIINETVPNRFSPKSPDKAHLNLHINSLELGDSAVYFCASSQSDKNTEAFFGQGTRLTVV.

This clonotype was seen a handful of times. The chain joins TRBV5-1 to TRBJ2-1; D is uncertain. This CDR3 region has 16 residues. Germline V gene sequence: CDR1 SGHRS, CDR2 YFSETQ. V was clipped by 0 bases and J by 0 bases, with 10 bases between them. The CDR3 bases are TGCGCCAGCAGCTTGGTTATGGGAAGCTCCTACAATGAGCAGTTCTTC. This translates into CASSLVMGSSYNEQFF. Complete variable domain (other parts from reference TRBV5-1 and TRBJ2-1): KAGVTQTPRYLIKTRGQQVTLSCSPISGHRSVSWYQQTPGQGLQFLFEYFSETQRNKGNFPGRFSGRQFSNSRSEMNVSTLELGDSALYLCASSLVMGSSYNEQFFGPGTRLTVL.

This clonotype was seen repeatedly, ten times or more. This sequence joins TRBV25-1 and TRBJ2-7; tentative D call: TRBD1 (5 bases). The V gene lost 1 base and the J gene lost 5 bases, with 9 bases spanning the gap. CDR1 is MGHDK and CDR2 is SYGVNS in the germline V gene. The CDR3 length is 13 residues. CDR3 loop: CASSESRGHEQYF. CDR3 coding DNA: TGTGCCAGCAGTGAATCAAGGGGCCACGAGCAGTACTTC.

The chain links TRBV5-1 to TRBJ1-1, with D maybe TRBD1 (5 bases). Trimming took off 4 bases at V and 4 bases at J, with 14 bases between the two ends. The CDR3 extends over 14 amino acids. Germline V CDR1 and CDR2: SGHRS, YFSETQ. For the CDR3, the DNA is TGCGCCAGCAGCCGGGGACCGGGGAGCACTGAAGCTTTCTTT. Its protein is CASSRGPGSTEAFF.

Concerning this clonotype: Since a much larger clone is just one base distant, this may be a read error. V usage is TRBV7-8 and J usage is TRBJ2-1; a possible D gene is TRBD1 (5 bases). The CDR3 loop spans 14 amino acids. Germline V gene sequence: CDR1 SGHVS, CDR2 FQNEAQ. CDR3 region: CASSTPTEYNEQLF. The DNA for the CDR3 is TGTGCCAGCAGCACCCCGACAGAATACAATGAGCAGCTCTTC.

This clonotype has ten or more counts. V and J are TRBV6-1 and TRBJ2-3; 8 bases fit TRBD2. This CDR3 region has 15 residues. Germline trimming cut 6 bases from V and 0 bases from J; bases unmatched to any gene: 5. The germline CDR1 and CDR2 sequences are MNHNS and SASEGT. CDR3 sequence reads: CASSVAGTSTDTQYF. In DNA, the CDR3 is TGTGCCAGCAGCGTAGCGGGGACTAGCACAGATACGCAGTATTTT.

This clonotype was recorded a few times. The junction shows a germline mismatch at one end, possibly a read error. The rearrangement joins TRBV7-7 to TRBJ2-3, with 11 bases matching TRBD2. CDR1 is SSHAT and CDR2 is FNYEAQ in the germline V gene (reference sequence). The CDR3 has 15 amino acids. The CDR3 DNA sequence: TGTGCTAGCAGCTTAGCGGGAGGGAGCACAGATACGCAGTATTTT. It codes for CASSLAGGSTDTQYF.